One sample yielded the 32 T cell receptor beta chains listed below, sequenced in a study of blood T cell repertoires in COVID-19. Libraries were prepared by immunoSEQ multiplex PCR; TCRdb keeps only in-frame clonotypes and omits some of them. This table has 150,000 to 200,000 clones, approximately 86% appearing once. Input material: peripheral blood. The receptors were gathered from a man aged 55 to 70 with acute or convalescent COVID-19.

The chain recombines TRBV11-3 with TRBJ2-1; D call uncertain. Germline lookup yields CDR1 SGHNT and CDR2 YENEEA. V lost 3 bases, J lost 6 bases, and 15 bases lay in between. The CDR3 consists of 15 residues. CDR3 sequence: CASSLSGYNSNEQFF. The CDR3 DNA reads TGTGCCAGCAGCTTGTCCGGGTACAACTCCAATGAGCAGTTCTTC.

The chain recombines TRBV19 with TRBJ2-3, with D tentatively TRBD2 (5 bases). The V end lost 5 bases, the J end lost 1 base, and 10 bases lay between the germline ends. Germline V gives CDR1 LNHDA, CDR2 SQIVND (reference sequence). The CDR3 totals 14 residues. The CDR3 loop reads CASSGGRGTDTQYF. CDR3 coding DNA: TGTGCCAGTAGTGGTGGGAGAGGCACAGATACGCAGTATTTT.

CDR3 in amino acids: CATSDASRSYEQYF. In DNA, the CDR3 is TGTGCCACCAGTGATGCTTCCAGAAGCTACGAGCAGTACTTC. The rearrangement uses TRBV24-1 and TRBJ2-7; D is uncertain. Germline CDR1 KGHDR, CDR2 SFDVKD. The CDR3 totals 14 residues. V lost 3 bases, J lost 3 bases, and 11 bases lay in between.

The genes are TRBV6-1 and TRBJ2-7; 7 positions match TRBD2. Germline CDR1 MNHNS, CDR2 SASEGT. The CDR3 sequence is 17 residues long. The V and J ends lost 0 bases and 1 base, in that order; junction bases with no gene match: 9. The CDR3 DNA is TGTGCCAGCAGTGAAGCAGTCAGAAGCGGGACGTCCTACGAGCAGTACTTC. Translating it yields CASSEAVRSGTSYEQYF.

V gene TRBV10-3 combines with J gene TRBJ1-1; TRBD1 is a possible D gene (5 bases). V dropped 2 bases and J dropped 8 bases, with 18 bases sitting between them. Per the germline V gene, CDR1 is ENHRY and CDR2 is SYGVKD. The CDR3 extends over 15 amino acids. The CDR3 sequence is CAISETSRDFREAFF. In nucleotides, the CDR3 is TGTGCCATCAGTGAGACATCCCGGGACTTCAGAGAAGCTTTCTTT.

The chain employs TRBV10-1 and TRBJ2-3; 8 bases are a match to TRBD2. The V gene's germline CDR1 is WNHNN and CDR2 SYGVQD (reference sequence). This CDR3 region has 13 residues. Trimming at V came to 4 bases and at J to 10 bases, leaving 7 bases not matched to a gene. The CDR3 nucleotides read TGCGCCAGCAGTGCCCAGCGGGAGTCCCCGCAGTATTTT. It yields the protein CASSAQRESPQYF.

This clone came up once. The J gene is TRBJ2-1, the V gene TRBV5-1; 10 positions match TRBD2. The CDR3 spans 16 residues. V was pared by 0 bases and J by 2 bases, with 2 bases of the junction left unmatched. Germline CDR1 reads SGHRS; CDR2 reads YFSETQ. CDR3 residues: CASSLASGSTYNEQFF. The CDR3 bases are TGCGCCAGCAGCTTGGCTAGCGGGAGTACCTACAATGAGCAGTTCTTC.

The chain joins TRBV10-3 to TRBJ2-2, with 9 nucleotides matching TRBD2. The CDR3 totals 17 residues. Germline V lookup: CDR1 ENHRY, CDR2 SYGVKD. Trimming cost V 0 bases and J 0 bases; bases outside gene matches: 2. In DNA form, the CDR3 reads TGTGCCATCAGTGAGTCTAGGACTAGCGCGAACACCGGGGAGCTGTTTTTT. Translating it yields CAISESRTSANTGELFF.

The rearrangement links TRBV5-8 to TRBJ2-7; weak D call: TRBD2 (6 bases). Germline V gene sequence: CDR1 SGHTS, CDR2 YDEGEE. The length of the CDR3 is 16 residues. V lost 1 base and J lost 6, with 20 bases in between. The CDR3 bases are TGTGCCAGCAGCTTGAGGGCGGGGAGTTTCCCCTCCGAGCAGTACTTC. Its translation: CASSLRAGSFPSEQYF.

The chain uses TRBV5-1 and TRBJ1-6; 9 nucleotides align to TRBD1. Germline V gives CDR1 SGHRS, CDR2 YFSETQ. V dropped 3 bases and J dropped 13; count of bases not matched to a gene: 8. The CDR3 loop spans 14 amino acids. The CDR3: CASSSGTGRAPLHF. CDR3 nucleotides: TGCGCCAGCAGCTCAGGGACAGGGAGGGCGCCCCTCCACTTT.

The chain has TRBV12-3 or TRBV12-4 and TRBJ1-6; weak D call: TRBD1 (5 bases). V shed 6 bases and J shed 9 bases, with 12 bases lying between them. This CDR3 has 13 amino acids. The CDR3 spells CASSTDQGSPLHF. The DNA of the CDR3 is TGTGCCAGCAGCACAGATCAGGGTTCACCCCTCCACTTT.

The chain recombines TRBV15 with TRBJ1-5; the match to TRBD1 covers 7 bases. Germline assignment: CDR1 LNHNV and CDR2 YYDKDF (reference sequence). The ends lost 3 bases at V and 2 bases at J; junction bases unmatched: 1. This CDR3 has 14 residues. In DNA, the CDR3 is TGTGCCACCAGCAGCGGACAGGGCAATCAGCCCCAGCATTTT. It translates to CATSSGQGNQPQHF. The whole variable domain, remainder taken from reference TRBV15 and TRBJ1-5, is DAMVIQNPRYQVTQFGKPVTLSCSQTLNHNVMYWYQQKSSQAPKLLFHYYDKDFNNEADTPDNFQSRRPNTSFCFLDIRSPGLGDTAMYLCATSSGQGNQPQHFGDGTRLSIL.

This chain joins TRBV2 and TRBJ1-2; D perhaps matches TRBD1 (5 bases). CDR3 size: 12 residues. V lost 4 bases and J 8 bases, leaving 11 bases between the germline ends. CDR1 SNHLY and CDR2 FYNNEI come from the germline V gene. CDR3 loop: CASSGRVQGYTF. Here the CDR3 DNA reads TGTGCCAGCAGTGGCAGGGTTCAGGGCTACACCTTC.

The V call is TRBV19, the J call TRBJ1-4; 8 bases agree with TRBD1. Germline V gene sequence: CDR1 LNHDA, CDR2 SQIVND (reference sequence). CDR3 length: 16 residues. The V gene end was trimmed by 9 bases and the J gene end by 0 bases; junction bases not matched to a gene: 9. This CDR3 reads CASQGAGPATNEKLFF. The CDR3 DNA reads TGTGCCAGCCAGGGGGCAGGGCCAGCAACTAATGAAAAACTGTTTTTT.

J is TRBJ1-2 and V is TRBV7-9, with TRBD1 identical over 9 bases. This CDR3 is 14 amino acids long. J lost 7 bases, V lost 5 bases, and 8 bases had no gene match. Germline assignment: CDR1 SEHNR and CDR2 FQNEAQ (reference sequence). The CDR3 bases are TGTGCCAGCAGCCTACTGGGACAGGGTGGTGGCTACACCTTC. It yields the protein CASSLLGQGGGYTF.

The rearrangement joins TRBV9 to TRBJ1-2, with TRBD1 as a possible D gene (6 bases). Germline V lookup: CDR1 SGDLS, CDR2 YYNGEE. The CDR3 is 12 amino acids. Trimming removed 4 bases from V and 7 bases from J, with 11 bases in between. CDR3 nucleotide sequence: TGTGCCAGCAGCCTTCGAGGGGGTGGCTACACCTTC. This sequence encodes CASSLRGGGYTF.

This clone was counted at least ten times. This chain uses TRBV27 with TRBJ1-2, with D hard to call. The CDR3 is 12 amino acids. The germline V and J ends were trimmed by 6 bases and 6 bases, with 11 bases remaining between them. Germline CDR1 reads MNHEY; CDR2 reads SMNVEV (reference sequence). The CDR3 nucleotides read TGTGCCAGCAGGGGCCTCAGACATGGCTACACCTTC. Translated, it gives CASRGLRHGYTF.

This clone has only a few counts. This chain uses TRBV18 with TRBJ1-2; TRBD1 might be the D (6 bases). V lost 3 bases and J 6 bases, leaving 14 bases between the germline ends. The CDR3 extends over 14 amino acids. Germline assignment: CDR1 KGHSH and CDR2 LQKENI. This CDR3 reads CASSPSIPGDGYTF. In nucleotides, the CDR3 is TGTGCCAGCTCACCCTCCATCCCAGGGGATGGCTACACCTTC.

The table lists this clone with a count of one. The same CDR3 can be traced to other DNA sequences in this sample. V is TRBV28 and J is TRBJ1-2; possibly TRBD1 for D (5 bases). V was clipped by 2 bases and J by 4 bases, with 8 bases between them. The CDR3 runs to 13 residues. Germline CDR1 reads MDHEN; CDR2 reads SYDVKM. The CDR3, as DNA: TGTGCCAGCAGTTTACAGGGTGGCTATGGCTACACCTTC. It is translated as CASSLQGGYGYTF.

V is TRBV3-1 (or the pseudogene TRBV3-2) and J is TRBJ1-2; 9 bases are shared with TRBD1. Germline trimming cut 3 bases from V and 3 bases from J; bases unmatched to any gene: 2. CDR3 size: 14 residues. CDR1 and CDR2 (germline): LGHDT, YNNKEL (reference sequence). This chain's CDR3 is CASSHRTGDYGYTF. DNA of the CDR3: TGTGCCAGCAGCCACCGGACAGGGGACTATGGCTACACCTTC.

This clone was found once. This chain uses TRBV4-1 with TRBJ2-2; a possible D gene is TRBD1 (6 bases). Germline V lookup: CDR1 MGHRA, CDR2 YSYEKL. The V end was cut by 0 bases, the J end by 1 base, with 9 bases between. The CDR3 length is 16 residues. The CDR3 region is CASSQEGRGNTGELFF. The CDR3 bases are TGCGCCAGCAGCCAAGAGGGCAGGGGGAACACCGGGGAGCTGTTTTTT.

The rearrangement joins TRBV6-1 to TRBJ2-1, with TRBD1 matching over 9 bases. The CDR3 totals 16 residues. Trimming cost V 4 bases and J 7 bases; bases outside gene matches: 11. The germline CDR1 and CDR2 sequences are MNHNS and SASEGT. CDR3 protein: CASSAITGTGTNEQFF. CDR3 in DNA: TGTGCCAGCAGTGCGATCACCGGGACAGGGACAAATGAGCAGTTCTTC.

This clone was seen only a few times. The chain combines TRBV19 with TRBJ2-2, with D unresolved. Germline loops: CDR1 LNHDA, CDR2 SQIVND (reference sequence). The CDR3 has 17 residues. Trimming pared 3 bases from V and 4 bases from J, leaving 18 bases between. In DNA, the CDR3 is TGTGCCAGTAGTATTACCCCTTCTGGAGTATCCACCGGGGAGCTGTTTTTT. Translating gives CASSITPSGVSTGELFF.

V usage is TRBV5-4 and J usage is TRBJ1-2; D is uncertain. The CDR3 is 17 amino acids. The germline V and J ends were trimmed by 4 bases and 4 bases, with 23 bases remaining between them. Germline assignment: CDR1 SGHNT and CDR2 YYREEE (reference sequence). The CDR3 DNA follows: TGTGCCAGCAGCCCTACTAGCCAGTTAGCAGGAATCTATGGCTACACCTTC. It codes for CASSPTSQLAGIYGYTF. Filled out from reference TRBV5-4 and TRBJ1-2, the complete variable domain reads ETGVTQSPTHLIKTRGQQVTLRCSSQSGHNTVSWYQQALGQGPQFIFQYYREEENGRGNFPPRFSGLQFPNYSSELNVNALELDDSALYLCASSPTSQLAGIYGYTFGSGTRLTVV.

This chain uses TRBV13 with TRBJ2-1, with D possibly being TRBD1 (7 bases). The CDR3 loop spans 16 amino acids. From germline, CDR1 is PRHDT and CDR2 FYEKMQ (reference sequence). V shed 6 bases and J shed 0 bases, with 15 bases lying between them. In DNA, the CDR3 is TGTGCCAGCAGAACAGGGGAGGTAAGCTCCTACAATGAGCAGTTCTTC. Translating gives CASRTGEVSSYNEQFF.

CDR3 sequence (DNA): TGTGCCAGCACCCTTTCATTGGCCAACTATGGCTACACCTTC. Protein: CASTLSLANYGYTF. The rearrangement links TRBV28 to TRBJ1-2; the D is unclear. From germline, CDR1 is MDHEN and CDR2 SYDVKM. The V end was cut by 7 bases, the J end by 2 bases, with 14 bases between. The CDR3 consists of 14 residues.

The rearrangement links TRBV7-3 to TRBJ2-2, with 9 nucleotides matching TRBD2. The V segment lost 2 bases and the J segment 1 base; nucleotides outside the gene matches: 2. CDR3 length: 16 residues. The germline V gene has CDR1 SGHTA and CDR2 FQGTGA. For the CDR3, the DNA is TGTGCCAGCAGCTTACTAGCGGGACAGAACACCGGGGAGCTGTTTTTT. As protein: CASSLLAGQNTGELFF.

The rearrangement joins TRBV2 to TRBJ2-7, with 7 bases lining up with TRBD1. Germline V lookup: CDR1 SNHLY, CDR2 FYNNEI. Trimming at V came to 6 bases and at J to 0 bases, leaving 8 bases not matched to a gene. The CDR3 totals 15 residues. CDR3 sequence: CASSKGTARSYEQYF. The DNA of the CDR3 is TGTGCCAGCAGCAAGGGGACAGCCCGCTCCTACGAGCAGTACTTC.

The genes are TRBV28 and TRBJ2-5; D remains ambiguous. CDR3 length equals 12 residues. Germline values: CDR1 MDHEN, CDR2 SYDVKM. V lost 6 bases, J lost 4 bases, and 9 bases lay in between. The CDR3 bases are TGTGCCAGCAGCCACCTCGGAGAGACCCAGTACTTC. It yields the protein CASSHLGETQYF.

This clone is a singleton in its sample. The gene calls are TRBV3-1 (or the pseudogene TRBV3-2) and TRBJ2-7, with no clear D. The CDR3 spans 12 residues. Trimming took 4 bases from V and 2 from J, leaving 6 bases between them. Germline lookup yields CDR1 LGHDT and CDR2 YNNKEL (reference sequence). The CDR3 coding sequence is TGTGCCAGCAGCCCAAGAGCCTACGAGCAGTACTTC. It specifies CASSPRAYEQYF.

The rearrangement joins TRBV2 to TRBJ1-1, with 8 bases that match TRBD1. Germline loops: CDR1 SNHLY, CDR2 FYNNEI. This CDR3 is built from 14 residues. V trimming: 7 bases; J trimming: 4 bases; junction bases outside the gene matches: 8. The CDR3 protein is CASNIRGQGTEAFF. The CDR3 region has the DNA TGTGCCAGCAATATCAGGGGGCAGGGCACTGAAGCTTTCTTT.

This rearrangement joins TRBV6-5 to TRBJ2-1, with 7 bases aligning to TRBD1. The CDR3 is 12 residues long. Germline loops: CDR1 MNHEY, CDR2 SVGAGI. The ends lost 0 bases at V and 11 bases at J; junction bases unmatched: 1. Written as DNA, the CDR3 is TGTGCCAGCAGTTACTCGGGACAGAAGCAGTTCTTC. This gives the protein CASSYSGQKQFF.